A selection of T cell receptor beta chains follows, all from one sample in a study of OX40 agonist ivuxolimab in advanced cancers. The assay was immunoSEQ multiplex PCR, and TCRdb's table has in-frame clones only and misses some. The data hold 70,000 or so clones, with around 90% observed a single time. The specimen was CD4+ or CD8+ T cells sorted from blood, collected in a trial of the OX40 agonist ivuxolimab. All receptors derive from an adult with an advanced solid tumor such as melanoma, head and neck, liver or kidney cancer. Each CDR3 is given with its conserved first and last residue. D genes are given only for firm matches. Only part of the rows carry a size: once, few, many, or a class if the clone is expanded.

few,TRBV27,TRBD1,TRBJ1-1,TGTGCCAGCAGTTCGACAGGGTCCACTGAAGCTTTCTTT,CASSSTGSTEAFF
-,TRBV7-8,-,TRBJ2-1,TGTGCCAGCAGCTTAGAGGTTCGTGCGAGCTCCTACAATGAGCAGTTCTTC,CASSLEVRASSYNEQFF
few,TRBV27,TRBD1,TRBJ2-7,TGTGCCACCGGTCTCGGGACAGGGGCCTACGAGCAGTACTTC,CATGLGTGAYEQYF
-,TRBV6-4,TRBD2,TRBJ2-1,TGTGCCAGCAGTGGTAATAGCGGGGGCTACTACAATGAGCAGTTCTTC,CASSGNSGGYYNEQFF
-,TRBV12-2,-,TRBJ2-3,TGTGCAAGTCGCTTAGATGGGGATCTAGGACAGGGGCCACCACCTAGCACAGATACGCAGTATTTT,CASRLDGDLGQGPPPSTDTQYF
-,TRBV9,TRBD1,TRBJ2-7,TGTGCCAGCAGCGTAGGATCAGGGGGCGCCTACGAGCAGTACTTC,CASSVGSGGAYEQYF
-,TRBV4-3,-,TRBJ2-1,TGCGCCAGCAGCCACCTTACAGGGAATGAGCAGTTCTTC,CASSHLTGNEQFF
once,TRBV5-6,TRBD1,TRBJ1-1,TGTGCCAGCAGCTGGGGACAGGACACTGAAGCTTTCTTT,CASSWGQDTEAFF
-,TRBV5-1,-,TRBJ1-1,TGCGCCAGCAGCTTGACACTTAACACTGAAGCTTTCTTT,CASSLTLNTEAFF
-,TRBV7-9,-,TRBJ1-1,TGTGCCAGCAGACAGGGCCACACTGAAGCTTTCTTT,CASRQGHTEAFF
-,TRBV7-9,TRBD1,TRBJ2-3,TGTGCCAGCAGCCCCCAGGACAGGAGGACGCAGTATTTT,CASSPQDRRTQYF
-,TRBV7-9,-,TRBJ2-3,TGTGCCAGCAGCCACCATGGACAGAGAGATACGCAGTATTTT,CASSHHGQRDTQYF
-,TRBV4-3,-,TRBJ2-1,TGCGCCAGCAGCCAAGATAGTCAAGGCTCCTACAATGAGCAGTTCTTC,CASSQDSQGSYNEQFF
-,TRBV9,TRBD2,TRBJ2-5,TGTGCCAGCAGCGTAGCAAGCGGGGGGGCCCCACAAGAGACCCAGTACTTC,CASSVASGGAPQETQYF
-,TRBV11-2,TRBD2,TRBJ2-3,TGTGCCAGCAGACGATATAGCGGGGGACTCACAGATACGCAGTATTTT,CASRRYSGGLTDTQYF
-,TRBV4-2,-,TRBJ2-2,TGTGCCAGCAGCCAAGGCGGTTCCACCGGGGAGCTGTTTTTT,CASSQGGSTGELFF
-,TRBV7-9,-,TRBJ2-1,TGTGCCAGCAGCGGACTTAGCTCCTACAATGAGCAGTTCTTC,CASSGLSSYNEQFF
-,TRBV9,TRBD2,TRBJ2-7,TGTGCCAGCAGCGTGACTAGCGGATTTACCTACGAGCAGTACTTC,CASSVTSGFTYEQYF
-,TRBV5-5,-,TRBJ2-7,TGTGCCAGCACCGTCGGGACAACCACCTACGAGCAGTACTTC,CASTVGTTTYEQYF
-,TRBV30,TRBD1,TRBJ2-5,TGTGCCTGGGACAGGGGGCCCGAGACCCAGTACTTC,CAWDRGPETQYF
-,TRBV19,-,TRBJ2-1,TGTGCCAGTAGTACCGGACCGTACAATGAGCAGTTCTTC,CASSTGPYNEQFF
-,TRBV7-8,TRBD2,TRBJ2-1,TGTGCCAGCAGCCGAACGAGCGGGGGATTCAATGAGCAGTTCTTC,CASSRTSGGFNEQFF
-,TRBV19,-,TRBJ2-5,TGTGCCAGTAGTATAGCTGGGGAGACCCAGTACTTC,CASSIAGETQYF
-,TRBV9,-,TRBJ2-5,TGTGCCAGCAGCGTAGACAGTCTCCAAGAGACCCAGTACTTC,CASSVDSLQETQYF
-,TRBV13,-,TRBJ2-2,TGTGCCAGCAGAGGCAGGGGGGACACCGGGGAGCTGTTTTTT,CASRGRGDTGELFF
-,TRBV19,-,TRBJ1-2,TGTGCCAGTAGTATAGTCGGCGAGATTCACTATGGCTACACCTTC,CASSIVGEIHYGYTF
-,TRBV5-1,-,TRBJ2-7,TGCGCCAGCAGCTGGGGCTACGAGCAGTACTTC,CASSWGYEQYF
-,TRBV9,TRBD2,TRBJ2-7,TGTGCCAGCAGCTCGGGACTACCCGAGCAGTACTTC,CASSSGLPEQYF
-,TRBV11-3,-,TRBJ2-2,TGTGCCAGCAGCCTTCCCTATGGGGCCGGGGAGCTGTTTTTT,CASSLPYGAGELFF
-,TRBV5-5,-,TRBJ2-6,TGTGCCAGCTCTTTCTCTGGGGCCAACGTCCTGACTTTC,CASSFSGANVLTF
-,TRBV5-5,TRBD1,TRBJ2-7,TGTGCCAGCAGCCTAGGGACAGGTGGCTACGAGCAGTACTTC,CASSLGTGGYEQYF
-,TRBV9,TRBD2,TRBJ2-1,TGTGCCAGCAGCTACCGACTAGCGGGGGCCCCAGACTACAATGAGCAGTTCTTC,CASSYRLAGAPDYNEQFF
-,TRBV11-2,-,TRBJ1-4,TGTGCCAGCAGCTTACCCGCAGGGACAACTAATGAAAAACTGTTTTTT,CASSLPAGTTNEKLFF
-,TRBV19,TRBD1,TRBJ1-2,TGTGCCAGTAAATGGGGGGACAGGGAGGCCTATGGCTACACCTTC,CASKWGDREAYGYTF
-,TRBV6-6,-,TRBJ2-7,TGTGCCAGCAGGGGGGACACCGACACCTTCTACGAGCAGTACTTC,CASRGDTDTFYEQYF
-,TRBV6-4,TRBD2,TRBJ2-2,TGTGCCAGCAGTGATGGAAGCGGGGGGGCCGCCGGGGAGCTGTTTTTT,CASSDGSGGAAGELFF
-,TRBV5-6,-,TRBJ1-5,TGTGCCAGCAGCTTGGCACCTAGCAATCAGCCCCAGCATTTT,CASSLAPSNQPQHF
-,TRBV7-8,TRBD1,TRBJ2-7,TGTGCCAGCACCACCGGGACAGCCCACTACGAGCAGTACTTC,CASTTGTAHYEQYF
-,TRBV25-1,-,TRBJ1-5,TGTGCCCCCATAACCAGGAATCTCAATCAGCCCCAGCATTTT,CAPITRNLNQPQHF
-,TRBV6-1,TRBD1,TRBJ2-7,TGTGCCAGCAGTGACGCCGGGACAGGGTTCTACGAGCAGTACTTC,CASSDAGTGFYEQYF
-,TRBV11-2,-,TRBJ1-2,TGTGCCAGCAGCTTATCGGCAGGGGCTAACTATGGCTACACCTTC,CASSLSAGANYGYTF
-,TRBV4-1,-,TRBJ2-3,TGCGCCAGCAGGGATATCGGCGGAACAGATACGCAGTATTTT,CASRDIGGTDTQYF
-,TRBV5-5,TRBD2,TRBJ2-3,TGTGCCAGCAGCTCGGGACTAGCAAGCACAGATACGCAGTATTTT,CASSSGLASTDTQYF
few,TRBV6-1,-,TRBJ1-5,TGTGCCAGCAGCGCGGGGAGTCAGCCCCAGCATTTT,CASSAGSQPQHF
-,TRBV7-9,-,TRBJ2-3,TGTGCCAGCAGCCAATACGCTAGGGTAGATACGCAGTATTTT,CASSQYARVDTQYF
-,TRBV9,TRBD1,TRBJ2-7,TGTGCCAGCAGCTTCGGACAGGGATCATATCTCTACGAGCAGTACTTC,CASSFGQGSYLYEQYF
-,TRBV11-2,TRBD2,TRBJ2-1,TGTGCCAGCAGCTTAGTTGGTCGAGCGGGGGAGATCTTC,CASSLVGRAGEIF
-,TRBV29-1,-,TRBJ2-1,TGCAGCGTTGTCGACTCGGGGAATTGGAATGAGCAGTTCTTC,CSVVDSGNWNEQFF
-,TRBV9,TRBD1,TRBJ2-2,TGTGCCAGCAGCGGAGGGACAGGACTCACCGGGGAGCTGTTTTTT,CASSGGTGLTGELFF
-,TRBV9,-,TRBJ2-1,TGTGCCAGCTCTGAGGGGCCCCAAGAGCAGTTCTTC,CASSEGPQEQFF
-,TRBV2,TRBD1,TRBJ1-2,TGTGCCAGCAGTGAAGCGGAGGGACAGGGACCTAATGGCTACACCTTC,CASSEAEGQGPNGYTF
-,TRBV5-6,-,TRBJ2-5,TGTGCCAGCAGCTTAAATCAGGTAGAGACCCAGTACTTC,CASSLNQVETQYF
-,TRBV7-2,-,TRBJ2-7,TGTGCCAGCAGCACCGGGACTCCCTGGGAGCAGTACTTC,CASSTGTPWEQYF
-,TRBV7-9,TRBD2,TRBJ2-1,TGTGCCAGCAGCTTAGGAAGGTCGCTAGCGGGGGTCAAGCATGAGCAGTTCTTC,CASSLGRSLAGVKHEQFF
-,TRBV5-1,-,TRBJ1-1,TGCGCCAGCAGCCATAGACAAAACACTGAAGCTTTCTTT,CASSHRQNTEAFF
-,TRBV28,TRBD2,TRBJ2-7,TGTGCCAGCAGCTGGGGGGGGAACTACGAGCAGTACTTC,CASSWGGNYEQYF
once,TRBV7-2,-,TRBJ2-2,TGTGCCAGCAGCCCCTCGTCCCGGGGCTACACCGGGGAGCTGTTTTTT,CASSPSSRGYTGELFF
-,TRBV9,-,TRBJ2-3,TGTGCCAGCAGCCCTGACCGGGCCACGCAGTATTTT,CASSPDRATQYF
-,TRBV29-1,-,TRBJ2-1,TGCAGCGTTGATTGGCTAGGGGTCCACAATGAGCAGTTCTTC,CSVDWLGVHNEQFF